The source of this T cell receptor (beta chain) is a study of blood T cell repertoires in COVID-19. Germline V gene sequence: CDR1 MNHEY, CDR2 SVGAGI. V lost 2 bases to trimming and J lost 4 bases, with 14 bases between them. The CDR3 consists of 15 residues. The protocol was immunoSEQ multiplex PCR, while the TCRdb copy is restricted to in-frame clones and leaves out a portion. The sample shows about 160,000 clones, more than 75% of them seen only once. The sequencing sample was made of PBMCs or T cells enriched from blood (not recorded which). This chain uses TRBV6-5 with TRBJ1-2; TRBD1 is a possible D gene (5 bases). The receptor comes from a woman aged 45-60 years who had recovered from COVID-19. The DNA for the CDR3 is TGTGCCAGCAGTTACGGGGGGGGTATGGGCTATGGCTACACCTTC. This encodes CASSYGGGMGYGYTF.